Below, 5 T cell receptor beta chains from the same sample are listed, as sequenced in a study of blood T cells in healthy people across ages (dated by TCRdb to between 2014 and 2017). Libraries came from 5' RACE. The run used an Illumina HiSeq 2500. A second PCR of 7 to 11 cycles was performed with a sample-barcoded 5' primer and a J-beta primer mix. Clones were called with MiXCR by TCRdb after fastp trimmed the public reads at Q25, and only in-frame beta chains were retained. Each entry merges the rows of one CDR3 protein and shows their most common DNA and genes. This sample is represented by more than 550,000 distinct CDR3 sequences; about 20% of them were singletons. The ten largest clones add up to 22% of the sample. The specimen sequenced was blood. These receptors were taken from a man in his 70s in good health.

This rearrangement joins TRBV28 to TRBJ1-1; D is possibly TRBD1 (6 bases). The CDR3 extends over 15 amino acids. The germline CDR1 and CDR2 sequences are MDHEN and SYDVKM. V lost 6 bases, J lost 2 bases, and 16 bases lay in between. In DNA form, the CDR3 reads TGTGCCAGCAGGAGATGGGACACCAGAAACACTGAAGCTTTCTTT. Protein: CASRRWDTRNTEAFF.

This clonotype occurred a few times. CDR3 sequence (DNA): TGTGCCAGCAGCATTAGTGGCGCCTCATCCGGGGGCTACACCTTC. Its protein product is CASSISGASSGGYTF. This sequence joins TRBV7-9 and TRBJ1-2; D is ambiguous. Trimming left V 5 bases short and J 8 bases short, with 21 bases between. The CDR3 is 15 residues long. CDR1 SEHNR and CDR2 FQNEAQ come from the germline V gene (reference sequence).

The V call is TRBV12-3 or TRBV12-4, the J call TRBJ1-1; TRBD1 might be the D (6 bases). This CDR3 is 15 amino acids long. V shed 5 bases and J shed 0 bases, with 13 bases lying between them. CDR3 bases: TGTGCCAGCAGTCTCCAGGGGACGATGAACACTGAAGCTTTCTTT. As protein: CASSLQGTMNTEAFF.

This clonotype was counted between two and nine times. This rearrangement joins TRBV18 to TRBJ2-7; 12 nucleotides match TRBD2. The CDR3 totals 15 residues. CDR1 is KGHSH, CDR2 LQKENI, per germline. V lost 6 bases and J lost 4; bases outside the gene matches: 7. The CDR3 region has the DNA TGTGCCAGCTCCTCCAACGGACTAGCGGGGTACGAGCAGTACGTC. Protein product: CASSSNGLAGYEQYV.

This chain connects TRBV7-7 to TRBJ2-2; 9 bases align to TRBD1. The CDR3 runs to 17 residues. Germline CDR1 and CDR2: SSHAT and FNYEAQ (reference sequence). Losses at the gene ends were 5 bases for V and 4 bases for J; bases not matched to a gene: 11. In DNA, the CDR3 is TGTGCCAGCAGCCCGGGGACAGGGAAAGACATCACCGGGGAGCTGTTTTTT. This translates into CASSPGTGKDITGELFF.